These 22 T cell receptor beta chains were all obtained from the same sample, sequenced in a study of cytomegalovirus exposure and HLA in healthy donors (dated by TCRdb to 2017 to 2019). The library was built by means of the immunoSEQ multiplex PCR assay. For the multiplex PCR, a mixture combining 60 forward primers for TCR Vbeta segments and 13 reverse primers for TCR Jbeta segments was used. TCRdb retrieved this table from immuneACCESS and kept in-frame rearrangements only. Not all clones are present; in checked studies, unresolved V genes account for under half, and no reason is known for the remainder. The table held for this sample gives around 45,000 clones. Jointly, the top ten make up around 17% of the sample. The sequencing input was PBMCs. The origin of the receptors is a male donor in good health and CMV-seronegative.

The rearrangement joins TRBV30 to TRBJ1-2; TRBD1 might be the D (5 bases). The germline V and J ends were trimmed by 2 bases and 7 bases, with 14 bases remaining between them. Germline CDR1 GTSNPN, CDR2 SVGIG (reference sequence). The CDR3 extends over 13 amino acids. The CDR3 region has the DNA TGTGCCTGGAGTAACCGCGGGGGGTCTGGCTACACCTTC. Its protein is CAWSNRGGSGYTF.

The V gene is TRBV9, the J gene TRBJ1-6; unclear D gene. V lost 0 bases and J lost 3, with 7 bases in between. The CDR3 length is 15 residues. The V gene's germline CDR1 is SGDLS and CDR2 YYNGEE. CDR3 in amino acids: CASSVEGDYNSPLHF. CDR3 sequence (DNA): TGTGCCAGCAGCGTAGAGGGAGACTATAATTCACCCCTCCACTTT.

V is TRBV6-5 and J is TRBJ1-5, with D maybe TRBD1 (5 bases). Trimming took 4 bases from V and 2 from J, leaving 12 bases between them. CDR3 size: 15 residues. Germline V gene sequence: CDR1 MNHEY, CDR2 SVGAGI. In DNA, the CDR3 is TGTGCCAGCAGTTGGGGCAGGGAGGGCAATCAGCCCCAGCATTTT. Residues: CASSWGREGNQPQHF.

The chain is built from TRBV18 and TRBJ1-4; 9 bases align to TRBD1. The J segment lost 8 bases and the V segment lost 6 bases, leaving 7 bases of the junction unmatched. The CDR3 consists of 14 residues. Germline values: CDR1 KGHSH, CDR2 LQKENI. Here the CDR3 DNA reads TGTGCCAGCTCCCGAGGACAGGGGTACGAAAAACTGTTTTTT. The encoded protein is CASSRGQGYEKLFF.

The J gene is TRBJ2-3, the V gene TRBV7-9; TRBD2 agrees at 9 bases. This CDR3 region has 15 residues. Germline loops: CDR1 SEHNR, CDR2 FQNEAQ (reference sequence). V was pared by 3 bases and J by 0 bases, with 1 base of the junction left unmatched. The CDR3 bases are TGTGCCAGCAGCTTTCTAGCGGGAAGCACAGATACGCAGTATTTT. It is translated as CASSFLAGSTDTQYF. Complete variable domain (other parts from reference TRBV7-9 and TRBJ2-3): DTGVSQNPRHKITKRGQNVTFRCDPISEHNRLYWYRQTLGQGPEFLTYFQNEAQLEKSRLLSDRFSAERPKGSFSTLEIQRTEQGDSAMYLCASSFLAGSTDTQYFGPGTRLTVL.

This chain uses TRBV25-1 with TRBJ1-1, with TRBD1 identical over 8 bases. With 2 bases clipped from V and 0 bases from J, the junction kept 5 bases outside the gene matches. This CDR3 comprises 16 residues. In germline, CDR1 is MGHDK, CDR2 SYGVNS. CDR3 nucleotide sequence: TGTGCCAGCAGTGAAAAGTACAGGGGGATGAACACTGAAGCTTTCTTT. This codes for CASSEKYRGMNTEAFF.

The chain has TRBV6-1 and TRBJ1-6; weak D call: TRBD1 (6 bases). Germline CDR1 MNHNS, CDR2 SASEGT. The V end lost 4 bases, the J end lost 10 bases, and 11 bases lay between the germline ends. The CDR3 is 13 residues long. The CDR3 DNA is TGTGCCAGCAGTGTCTACAGGGACTCACCCCTCCACTTT. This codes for CASSVYRDSPLHF.

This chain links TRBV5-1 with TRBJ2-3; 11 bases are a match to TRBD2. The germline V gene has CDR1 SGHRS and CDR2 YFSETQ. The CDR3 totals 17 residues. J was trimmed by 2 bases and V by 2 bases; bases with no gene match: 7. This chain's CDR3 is CASSFLLAGGATDTQYF. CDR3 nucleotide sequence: TGCGCCAGCAGCTTTTTGCTAGCGGGGGGCGCCACAGATACGCAGTATTTT.

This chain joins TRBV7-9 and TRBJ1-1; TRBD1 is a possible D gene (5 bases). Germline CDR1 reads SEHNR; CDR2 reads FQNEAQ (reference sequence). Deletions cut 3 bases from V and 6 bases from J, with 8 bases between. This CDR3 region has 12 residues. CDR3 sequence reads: CASSFIGAEAFF. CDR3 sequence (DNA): TGTGCCAGCAGCTTCATAGGGGCTGAAGCTTTCTTT.

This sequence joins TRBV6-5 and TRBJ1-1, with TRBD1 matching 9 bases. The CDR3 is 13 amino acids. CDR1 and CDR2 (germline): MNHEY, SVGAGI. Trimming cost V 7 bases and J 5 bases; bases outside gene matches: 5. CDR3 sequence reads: CASIRQGGTEAFF. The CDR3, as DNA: TGTGCCAGCATTCGACAGGGGGGAACTGAAGCTTTCTTT.

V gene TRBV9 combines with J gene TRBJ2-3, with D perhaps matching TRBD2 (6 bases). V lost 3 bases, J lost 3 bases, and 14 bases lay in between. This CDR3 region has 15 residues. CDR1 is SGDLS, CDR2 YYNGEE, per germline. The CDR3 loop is CASSDAGQPTDTQYF. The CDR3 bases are TGTGCCAGCAGCGACGCGGGGCAGCCTACAGATACGCAGTATTTT.

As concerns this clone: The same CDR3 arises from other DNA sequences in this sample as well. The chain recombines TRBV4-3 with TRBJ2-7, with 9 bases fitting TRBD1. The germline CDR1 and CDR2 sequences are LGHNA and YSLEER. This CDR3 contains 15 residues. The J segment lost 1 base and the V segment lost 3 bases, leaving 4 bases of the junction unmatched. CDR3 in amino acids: CASSHSGTGSYEQYF. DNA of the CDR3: TGCGCCAGCAGCCACTCCGGGACAGGGTCCTACGAGCAGTACTTC.

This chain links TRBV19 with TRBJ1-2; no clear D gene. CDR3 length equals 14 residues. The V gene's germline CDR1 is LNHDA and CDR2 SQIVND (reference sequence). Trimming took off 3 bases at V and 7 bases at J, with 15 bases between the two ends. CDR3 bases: TGTGCCAGTAGTATGGGGAGGTTCCAGTCTGGCTACACCTTC. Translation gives CASSMGRFQSGYTF.

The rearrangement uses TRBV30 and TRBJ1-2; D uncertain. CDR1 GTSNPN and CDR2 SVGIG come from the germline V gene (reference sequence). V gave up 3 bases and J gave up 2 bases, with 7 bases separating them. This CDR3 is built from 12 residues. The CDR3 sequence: CAWSSQNYGYTF. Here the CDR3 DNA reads TGTGCCTGGAGCTCGCAGAACTATGGCTACACCTTC.

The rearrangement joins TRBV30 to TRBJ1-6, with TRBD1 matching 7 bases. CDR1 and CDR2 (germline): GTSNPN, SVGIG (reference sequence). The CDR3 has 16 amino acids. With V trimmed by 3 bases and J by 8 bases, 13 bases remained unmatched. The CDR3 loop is CAWRGLGFQGDSPLHF. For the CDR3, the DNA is TGTGCCTGGAGGGGTTTGGGCTTCCAGGGGGATTCACCCCTCCACTTT.

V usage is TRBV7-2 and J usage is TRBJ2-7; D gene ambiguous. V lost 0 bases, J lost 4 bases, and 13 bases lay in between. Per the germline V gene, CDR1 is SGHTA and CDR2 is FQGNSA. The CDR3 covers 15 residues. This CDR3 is CASSLAPATPYEQYF. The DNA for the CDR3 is TGTGCCAGCAGCTTAGCGCCAGCGACGCCTTACGAGCAGTACTTC.

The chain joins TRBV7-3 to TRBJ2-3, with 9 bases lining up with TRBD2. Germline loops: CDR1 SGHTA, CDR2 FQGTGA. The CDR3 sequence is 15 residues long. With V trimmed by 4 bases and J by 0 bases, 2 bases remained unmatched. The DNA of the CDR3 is TGTGCCAGCAGCTCAAGCGGGGGGAGCACAGATACGCAGTATTTT. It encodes CASSSSGGSTDTQYF.

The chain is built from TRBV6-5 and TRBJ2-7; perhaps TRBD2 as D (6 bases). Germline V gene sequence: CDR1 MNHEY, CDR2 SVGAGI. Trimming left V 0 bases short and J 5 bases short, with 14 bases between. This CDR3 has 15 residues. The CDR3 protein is CASSYSGTSLNEQYF. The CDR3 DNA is TGTGCCAGCAGTTACTCCGGTACTAGCCTTAACGAGCAGTACTTC.

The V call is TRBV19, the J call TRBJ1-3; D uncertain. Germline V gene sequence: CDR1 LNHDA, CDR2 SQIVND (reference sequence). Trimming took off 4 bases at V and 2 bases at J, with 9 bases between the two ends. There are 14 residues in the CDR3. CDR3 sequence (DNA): TGTGCCAGTAGTACCGGAGACCCTGGAAACACCATATATTTT. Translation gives CASSTGDPGNTIYF. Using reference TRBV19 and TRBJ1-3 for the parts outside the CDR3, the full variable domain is DGGITQSPKYLFRKEGQNVTLSCEQNLNHDAMYWYRQDPGQGLRLIYYSQIVNDFQKGDIAEGYSVSREKKESFPLTVTSAQKNPTAFYLCASSTGDPGNTIYFGEGSWLTVV.

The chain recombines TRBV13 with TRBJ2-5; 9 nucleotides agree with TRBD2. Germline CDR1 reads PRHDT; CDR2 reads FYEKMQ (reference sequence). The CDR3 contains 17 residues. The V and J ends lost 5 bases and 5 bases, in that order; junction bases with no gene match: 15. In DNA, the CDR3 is TGTGCCAGCAGCGAGCGGGGGGTATATGGGCCGGAGGAGACCCAGTACTTC. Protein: CASSERGVYGPEETQYF.

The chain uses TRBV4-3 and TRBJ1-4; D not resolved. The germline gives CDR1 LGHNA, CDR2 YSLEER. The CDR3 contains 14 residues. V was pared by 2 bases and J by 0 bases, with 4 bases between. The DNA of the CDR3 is TGCGCCAGCAGCCAAACAGCAACTAATGAAAAACTGTTTTTT. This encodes CASSQTATNEKLFF.

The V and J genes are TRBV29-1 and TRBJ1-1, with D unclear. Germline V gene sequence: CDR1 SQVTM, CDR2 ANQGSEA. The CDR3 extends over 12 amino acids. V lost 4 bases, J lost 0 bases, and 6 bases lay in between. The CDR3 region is CSVGQLNTEAFF. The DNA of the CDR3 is TGCAGCGTTGGCCAGTTGAACACTGAAGCTTTCTTT.